These 8 T cell receptor beta chains originate from one sample sequenced in a study of cytomegalovirus exposure and HLA in healthy donors (dated by TCRdb to 2016 to 2017). The library relied on the immunoSEQ multiplex PCR assay. For the multiplex PCR, a mixture combining 60 forward primers for TCR Vbeta segments and 13 reverse primers for TCR Jbeta segments was used. TCRdb limited this immuneACCESS table to in-frame rearrangements with V and J called. A share of clones is missing; checked studies link under half to unresolved V genes, and the rest is unexplained. For this sample there are about 160,000 clones; roughly three quarters appear just once. Together, the top ten hold approximately 7.1% of the sample. What was sequenced was PBMCs. The receptors were gathered from a man aged 40-49 years in good health and CMV-seropositive.

The chain carries TRBV11-3 and TRBJ2-5; TRBD1 is a possible D gene (7 bases). Germline CDR1 and CDR2: SGHNT and YENEEA. This CDR3 has 16 residues. The germline V and J ends were trimmed by 2 bases and 3 bases, with 16 bases remaining between them. DNA of the CDR3: TGTGCCAGCAGCTTAAGGAAGGGCAGGGGGGAAGAGACCCAGTACTTC. Translation: CASSLRKGRGEETQYF.

The chain has TRBV19 and TRBJ2-5; TRBD1 matches at 7 bases. After removal of 4 bases from V and 2 bases from J, the junction contained 4 bases not matched to a gene. The CDR3 contains 14 residues. Germline CDR1 LNHDA, CDR2 SQIVND (reference sequence). The CDR3 nucleotides read TGTGCCAGTAGTACCAGACAGGGACAAGAGACCCAGTACTTC. This sequence encodes CASSTRQGQETQYF.

The rearrangement uses TRBV2 and TRBJ2-2, with 10 bases aligning to TRBD1. This CDR3 is 15 amino acids long. Germline V CDR1 and CDR2: SNHLY, FYNNEI. V trimming: 11 bases; J trimming: 1 base; junction bases outside the gene matches: 7. CDR3 amino acids: CAAKGQGMNTGELFF. The CDR3 DNA reads as TGTGCCGCCAAGGGACAGGGGATGAACACCGGGGAGCTGTTTTTT.

The chain combines TRBV6-6 with TRBJ1-5; 8 bases line up with TRBD1. The CDR3 extends over 13 amino acids. Trimming at V came to 5 bases and at J to 11 bases, leaving 8 bases not matched to a gene. Germline lookup yields CDR1 MNHNY and CDR2 SVGAGI (reference sequence). CDR3 bases: TGTGCCAGCAGTCAACAGGGGGGGGAGGCCCAGCATTTT. The encoded protein is CASSQQGGEAQHF.

The sample holds a few counts of this clone. The chain links TRBV18 to TRBJ2-3; TRBD2 agrees at 7 bases. Germline V lookup: CDR1 KGHSH, CDR2 LQKENI. V dropped 4 bases and J dropped 1; count of bases not matched to a gene: 5. This CDR3 region has 15 residues. The CDR3 sequence: CASSREGQRTDTQYF. CDR3 coding DNA: TGTGCCAGCTCACGGGAGGGGCAGCGCACAGATACGCAGTATTTT.

This clone is a singleton in its sample. The genes are TRBV30 and TRBJ2-1; D is undetermined. The CDR3 sequence is 12 residues long. Trimming stripped 5 bases from V and 5 bases from J, with 10 bases between. Germline V gives CDR1 GTSNPN, CDR2 SVGIG (reference sequence). The CDR3 DNA sequence: TGTGCCTGGGGGCCCGAACACAATGAGCAGTTCTTC. This translates into CAWGPEHNEQFF.

The chain links TRBV5-6 to TRBJ2-7; 10 nucleotides match TRBD1. V was clipped by 0 bases and J by 2 bases; unmatched bases: 5. This CDR3 comprises 16 residues. The germline CDR1 and CDR2 sequences are SGHDT and YYEEEE. CDR3 amino acids: CASSLGGQGLTYEQYF. In DNA, the CDR3 is TGTGCCAGCAGCTTGGGGGGACAGGGGTTAACCTACGAGCAGTACTTC.

The chain uses TRBV2 and TRBJ2-7; TRBD2 matches 9 bases. CDR1 and CDR2 (germline): SNHLY, FYNNEI. This CDR3 region has 17 residues. The junction had 8 bases not matched to a gene; V was cut back by 2 bases and J by 0 bases. The chain's CDR3 is CASSEIQLAGTSYEQYF. The CDR3 DNA sequence: TGTGCCAGCAGTGAAATTCAACTAGCGGGCACCTCCTACGAGCAGTACTTC.